This T cell receptor beta chain appears in the sequencing data of a study of blood T cell repertoires in COVID-19 (dated by TCRdb to the early 2020s). Regarding the study in general: Samples covering the acute and convalescent phases of COVID-19 were provided by collaborators in the United States, Italy and Spain. The prospective study material was composed of cDNA or gDNA derived from T cells, B-cell-depleted T cells, or PBMCs. Subjects who had been exposed to COVID-19, were actively infected with it, or had recovered from it provided the deeply sampled blood TCRbeta repertoires that made up the dataset. The repertoires were released in a freely available public database intended as a resource for research on the immune response to SARS-CoV-2. Samples were obtained from the ongoing ImmuneRACE study (first 160 participants) and from over 1,000 subjects provided by 6 global collaborators. The sample metadata nearly always contained a de-identified subject ID, COVID-19 status, age in years and sex. Where available, HLA class I and class II types were taken from metadata supplied by the sample provider and were not determined by assay-based typing.

The immunoSEQ Assay, a bias-controlled multiplex PCR, was used to amplify TCRbeta CDR3 regions from genomic DNA. From the authors' description of their analysis: The number of nucleated cells in each sample was estimated from the amplification of reference gene primers within the assay. Sequence reads were collapsed and filtered to measure the absolute abundance of every unique TCRbeta CDR3 rearrangement. For each sample, productive Simpson clonality was calculated as the square root of Simpson's diversity index over productive rearrangements. TCRdb retrieved this table from immuneACCESS and kept in-frame rearrangements only. Not all clones are present; in checked studies, unresolved V genes account for under half, and no reason is known for the remainder. The DNA was the basis for D and trimming; V, J and clone size are from that table. The sample table shows some 160,000 clones, and approximately 90% are seen once. The top ten hold about 5.3% of the sample.

Points the paper makes about the study in general: How much clinical and demographic metadata was included differed by source and by participant, and the metadata was provided uncurated.

With respect to this clone: What antigen it recognizes has not been identified. No qualities accompany the bases; no much larger clone lies one base away.

The germline V gene supplies CDR1 SGHRS and CDR2 YFSETQ. The CDR3 covers 15 residues, taking in both the cysteine and the phenylalanine. The kept DNA is CDR3 alone, 45 bases in frame from the first base. Trimmed from V: 5 bases; trimmed from J: 2 bases; junction bases lacking a gene match: 5. One collaborating source in Seattle enrolled patients while the patients were actively infected and followed the patients over time throughout the course of disease. Whole blood was collected in K2EDTA tubes by collaborating institutions according to the institutions' own protocols. For TCRbeta analysis, collaborators shipped samples in one of three forms: frozen whole blood, isolated PBMCs, or DNA extracted from either of those sample types.

The sequencing sample was made of peripheral blood. This TCR came from a man between 18 and 29 years old with COVID-19, enrolled during active disease. The rearrangement joined TRBV5-1 to TRBJ2-1, with TRBD1 matching 9 junction bases. The CDR3 protein sequence reads: CASRPGQGTYNEQFF. The base sequence is TGCGCCAGCAGGCCGGGACAGGGTACCTACAATGAGCAGTTCTTC. With all but the CDR3 taken from the reference TRBV5-1 and TRBJ2-1 genes, the full variable domain is: KAGVTQTPRYLIKTRGQQVTLSCSPISGHRSVSWYQQTPGQGLQFLFEYFSETQRNKGNFPGRFSGRQFSNSRSEMNVSTLELGDSALYLCASRPGQGTYNEQFFGPGTRLTVL.